Listed here are 9 T cell receptor beta chains from one sample, sequenced in a study of blood T cell repertoires in COVID-19. TCRdb's copy holds only in-frame clones and misses some; the assay was immunoSEQ multiplex PCR. The repertoire holds under 250,000 clones, with roughly four fifths as singletons. Sequenced input: peripheral blood. The receptors originated from a woman aged 40-49 years with acute or convalescent COVID-19.

The rearrangement joins TRBV4-2 to TRBJ2-7, with 11 positions matching TRBD2. Germline loops: CDR1 LGHNA, CDR2 YNFKEQ. V dropped 1 base and J dropped 2; count of bases not matched to a gene: 4. CDR3 length: 16 amino acids. The CDR3 region is CASSQVGSGGAYEQYF. The CDR3 DNA follows: TGTGCCAGCAGCCAAGTCGGTAGCGGGGGGGCCTACGAGCAGTACTTC.

This rearrangement joins TRBV12-5 to TRBJ2-7; 9 bases are shared with TRBD1. This CDR3 has 16 amino acids. The germline V gene has CDR1 LGHNT and CDR2 FRNRAP. The junction had 6 bases not matched to a gene; V was cut back by 0 bases and J by 3 bases. CDR3 amino acids: CASGLVVWDRDYEQYF. CDR3 DNA sequence: TGTGCTAGTGGTTTGGTAGTCTGGGACAGGGACTACGAGCAGTACTTC. The variable domain in full, with the rest retrieved from reference TRBV12-5 and TRBJ2-7, is DARVTQTPRHKVTEMGQEVTMRCQPILGHNTVFWYRQTMMQGLELLAYFRNRAPLDDSGMPKDRFSAEMPDATLATLKIQPSEPRDSAVYFCASGLVVWDRDYEQYFGPGTRLTVT.

The CDR3, as DNA: TGCGCCAGCAGCTTGACAGGGGGGACTGGGGCCAACGTCCTGACTTTC. Protein sequence: CASSLTGGTGANVLTF. The V gene is TRBV5-1, the J gene TRBJ2-6; 8 nucleotides agree with TRBD1. V shed 1 base, J shed 2 bases, and the junction held 2 bases outside the gene matches. The CDR3 is 16 amino acids. Germline values: CDR1 SGHRS, CDR2 YFSETQ.

The gene calls are TRBV10-1 and TRBJ2-3, with 9 nucleotides matching TRBD2. V lost 2 bases and J lost 0; bases outside the gene matches: 12. Germline CDR1 is WNHNN and CDR2 is SYGVQD (reference sequence). The CDR3 spans 19 residues. In nucleotides, the CDR3 is TGCGCCAGCAGTGAGATTCTTGGCGAGCGGGGGGTTAGCACAGATACGCAGTATTTT. Translated: CASSEILGERGVSTDTQYF.

The chain couples TRBV2 to TRBJ1-5; D is undetermined. Trimming shortened V by 6 bases and J by 0 bases, and 6 bases separated the two germline ends. Looked up from germline, CDR1 is SNHLY and CDR2 is FYNNEI. There are 13 residues in the CDR3. The CDR3 DNA reads TGTGCCAGCAGCAGGTCTAGCAATCAGCCCCAGCATTTT. Its translation: CASSRSSNQPQHF.

This chain links TRBV27 with TRBJ2-2; the match to TRBD1 covers 8 bases. Per the germline V gene, CDR1 is MNHEY and CDR2 is SMNVEV (reference sequence). V shed 5 bases, J shed 8 bases, and the junction held 10 bases outside the gene matches. The CDR3 covers 15 residues. The CDR3 reads CASSPAGQGGGELFF. The CDR3 DNA follows: TGTGCCAGCAGTCCCGCCGGACAGGGCGGTGGGGAGCTGTTTTTT.

The CDR3 here is CASSSRLQSSGNTIYF. The CDR3 nucleotides read TGTGCCAGCAGCTCCAGACTTCAGAGCTCTGGAAACACCATATATTTT. The genes are TRBV5-5 and TRBJ1-3; no definite D call. The V gene lost 3 bases and the J gene lost 0 bases, with 13 bases spanning the gap. CDR3 length equals 16 residues. Germline loops: CDR1 SGHKS, CDR2 YYEKEE (reference sequence).

V and J are TRBV7-3 and TRBJ1-1, with no clear D. This CDR3 has 13 amino acids. Germline lookup yields CDR1 SGHTA and CDR2 FQGTGA. The ends were cut back, 6 bases at V and 0 bases at J, with 8 bases in the middle. The CDR3 here is CASREGVNTEAFF. CDR3 DNA sequence: TGTGCCAGCAGAGAGGGAGTGAACACTGAAGCTTTCTTT.

This chain joins TRBV30 and TRBJ1-2; D call uncertain. The V gene's germline CDR1 is GTSNPN and CDR2 SVGIG (reference sequence). V lost 3 bases and J 4 bases, leaving 12 bases between the germline ends. The CDR3 consists of 13 residues. CDR3 sequence (DNA): TGTGCCTGGAGGATGGGCGTCGGCTATGGCTACACCTTC. Translating it yields CAWRMGVGYGYTF.